The 23 T cell receptor beta chains given below trace back to one sample, sequenced in a study of blood T cell repertoires in COVID-19. Here immunoSEQ multiplex PCR was the method, and the copy in TCRdb shows in-frame clones only, minus some. The sample shows around 180,000 clones, 86% of them seen only once. The sample taken for sequencing was PBMCs or T cells enriched from blood (not recorded which). These receptor sequences come from a woman in her 30s who had recovered from COVID-19.

CDR3 loop: CTSSQVTSGVYNEQFF. For the CDR3, the DNA is TGCACCAGCAGCCAAGTGACTAGCGGGGTTTACAATGAGCAGTTCTTC. The V and J genes are TRBV1 and TRBJ2-1; the D call TRBD2 from the table was never checked on the DNA. TRBV1 is a pseudogene. The CDR3 has 16 amino acids.

The rearrangement uses TRBV9 and TRBJ2-6; D gene ambiguous. Germline lookup yields CDR1 SGDLS and CDR2 YYNGEE. The CDR3 length is 16 residues. Trimming left V 0 bases short and J 1 base short, with 8 bases between. For the CDR3, the DNA is TGTGCCAGCAGCGTAGGCACTCGATCTGGGGCCAACGTCCTGACTTTC. Protein sequence: CASSVGTRSGANVLTF.

The chain recombines TRBV3-1 (or the pseudogene TRBV3-2) with TRBJ2-4, with 8 bases that match TRBD1. The CDR3 loop spans 15 amino acids. Germline CDR1 and CDR2: LGHDT and YNNKEL (reference sequence). V shed 1 base and J 6 bases; nucleotides not matched to a gene: 5. This chain's CDR3 is CASSQVGQGANIQYF. DNA for the CDR3: TGTGCCAGCAGCCAAGTTGGGCAGGGGGCAAACATTCAGTACTTC.

The V gene is TRBV6-4, the J gene TRBJ2-1; D perhaps matches TRBD2 (7 bases). Germline assignment: CDR1 MRHNA and CDR2 SNTAGT. This CDR3 has 15 residues. Trimming took 3 bases from V and 5 from J, leaving 14 bases between them. CDR3 region: CASSEKGEGHNEQFF. For the CDR3, the DNA is TGTGCCAGCAGTGAAAAGGGGGAGGGCCACAATGAGCAGTTCTTC.

The V gene is TRBV5-6, the J gene TRBJ1-2, with D hard to call. CDR3 length: 14 residues. Trimming stripped 1 base from V and 5 bases from J, with 12 bases between. Germline loops: CDR1 SGHDT, CDR2 YYEEEE. The CDR3 loop is CASSLNSIIYGYTF. The CDR3 nucleotides read TGTGCCAGCAGCTTGAACAGTATAATATATGGCTACACCTTC. The complete variable domain, with remaining parts taken from reference TRBV5-6 and TRBJ1-2, reads DAGVTQSPTHLIKTRGQQVTLRCSPKSGHDTVSWYQQALGQGPQFIFQYYEEEERQRGNFPDRFSGHQFPNYSSELNVNALLLGDSALYLCASSLNSIIYGYTFGSGTRLTVV.

The chain employs TRBV23-1 and TRBJ2-1, with 7 bases fitting TRBD2. TRBV23-1 is an ORF for which the function is uncertain. The trim removed 1 base at V and 0 bases at J, leaving 12 bases unmatched. The CDR3 is made up of 19 amino acids. In DNA form, the CDR3 reads TGCGCCAGCAGTCAATGGGGCGGGAGTCCCCCCCTCTCCTACAATGAGCAGTTCTTC. Translation gives CASSQWGGSPPLSYNEQFF.

This chain connects TRBV3-1 (or the pseudogene TRBV3-2) to TRBJ1-2; possibly TRBD1 for D (6 bases). The CDR3 extends over 15 amino acids. Germline V gene lookup returns CDR1 LGHDT and CDR2 YNNKEL (reference sequence). V shed 1 base and J shed 3 bases, with 12 bases lying between them. The CDR3 nucleotides read TGTGCCAGCAGCCAAGTACAGGGTGGGGACTATGGCTACACCTTC. Its protein is CASSQVQGGDYGYTF.

CDR3: CASTTTGKSYEQYF. The CDR3 DNA follows: TGTGCCAGCACCACCACCGGGAAGTCCTACGAGCAGTACTTC. The chain combines TRBV28 with TRBJ2-7; the D gene is possibly TRBD2 (5 bases). This CDR3 is 14 amino acids long. Germline-derived CDR1 and CDR2 are MDHEN and SYDVKM. Trimming removed 7 bases from V and 1 base from J, with 14 bases in between.

The rearrangement uses TRBV29-1 and TRBJ1-1; 7 bases map to TRBD1. The CDR3 runs to 14 residues. Germline V gene data show CDR1 as SQVTM and CDR2 as ANQGSEA. The ends lost 3 bases at V and 0 bases at J; junction bases unmatched: 4. DNA for the CDR3: TGCAGCGTTGACCGGGGACAGCTGAACACTGAAGCTTTCTTT. Translation: CSVDRGQLNTEAFF.

DNA of the CDR3: TGTGCCAGCCTTGGTAGCGGTACCTACGAGCAGTACTTC. The encoded protein is CASLGSGTYEQYF. This chain connects TRBV3-1 (or the pseudogene TRBV3-2) to TRBJ2-7; D perhaps matches TRBD2 (6 bases). This CDR3 has 13 amino acids. V was cut by 8 bases and J by 2 bases, with 13 bases left in between. The germline V gene encodes CDR1 LGHDT and CDR2 YNNKEL (reference sequence).

This chain joins TRBV27 and TRBJ2-1; maybe TRBD2 (6 bases). The CDR3 consists of 16 residues. In germline, CDR1 is MNHEY, CDR2 SMNVEV (reference sequence). The V end lost 5 bases, the J end lost 4 bases, and 18 bases lay between the germline ends. In DNA, the CDR3 is TGTGCCAGCAGTCCGACCATCGGGAGTGGGTACAATGAGCAGTTCTTC. Protein: CASSPTIGSGYNEQFF.

V gene TRBV5-1 combines with J gene TRBJ1-2, with 7 bases aligning to TRBD1. Germline CDR1 SGHRS, CDR2 YFSETQ. The CDR3 contains 16 residues. V lost 2 bases, J lost 8 bases, and 15 bases stayed unmatched. The CDR3 loop reads CASSFTDRAYGGGYTF. The CDR3 coding sequence is TGCGCCAGCAGCTTTACCGACAGGGCCTACGGCGGGGGCTACACCTTC.

The genes are TRBV7-6 and TRBJ2-2; D remains unclear. The V gene lost 5 bases and the J gene lost 3 bases, with 13 bases spanning the gap. The CDR3 extends over 15 amino acids. Germline values: CDR1 SGHVS, CDR2 FNYEAQ. The CDR3 region is CASSPELVDTGELFF. In nucleotides, the CDR3 is TGTGCCAGCAGCCCCGAATTGGTAGACACCGGGGAGCTGTTTTTT.

The rearrangement links TRBV5-1 to TRBJ1-1, with D possibly TRBD1 on 5 matching bases. V lost 3 bases and J 2 bases, leaving 8 bases between the germline ends. The CDR3 has 13 amino acids. Per germline, CDR1 SGHRS and CDR2 YFSETQ. CDR3 protein: CASSWGSNTEAFF. DNA of the CDR3: TGCGCCAGCAGCTGGGGCAGCAACACTGAAGCTTTCTTT.

The V and J genes are TRBV5-1 and TRBJ2-2; 8 bases line up with TRBD2. CDR1 is SGHRS, CDR2 YFSETQ, per germline. The length of the CDR3 is 16 residues. J lost 6 bases, V lost 2 bases, and 9 bases had no gene match. The CDR3 protein is CASSFPGLGVSGELFF. CDR3 bases: TGCGCCAGCAGCTTTCCGGGACTAGGTGTATCCGGGGAGCTGTTTTTT.

The chain recombines TRBV4-1 with TRBJ1-1; a possible D gene is TRBD1 (5 bases). The ends were cut back, 1 base at V and 7 bases at J, with 13 bases in the middle. This CDR3 spans 14 amino acids. Germline CDR1 MGHRA, CDR2 YSYEKL. The CDR3 bases are TGCGCCAGCAGCCAAGTTCTACATCAGGGTGAAGCTTTCTTT. Its protein is CASSQVLHQGEAFF.

This chain connects TRBV29-1 to TRBJ2-5; TRBD1 agrees at 8 bases. Germline V gene data show CDR1 as SQVTM and CDR2 as ANQGSEA. The junction had 10 bases not matched to a gene; V was cut back by 3 bases and J by 7 bases. This CDR3 has 14 amino acids. Written as DNA, the CDR3 is TGCAGCGTTGACCCTGACCAGGGGGCGGTGACCCAGTACTTC. Residues: CSVDPDQGAVTQYF.

V is TRBV3-1 (or the pseudogene TRBV3-2) and J is TRBJ2-5; TRBD1 aligns across 9 bases. V lost 8 bases and J lost 1; bases outside the gene matches: 5. Germline assignment: CDR1 LGHDT and CDR2 YNNKEL (reference sequence). This CDR3 spans 14 amino acids. This chain's CDR3 is CASHGTGSQETQYF. Here the CDR3 DNA reads TGTGCCAGCCACGGGACAGGGAGCCAAGAGACCCAGTACTTC.

The V and J genes are TRBV19 and TRBJ1-1, with 8 positions matching TRBD1. This CDR3 region has 13 residues. Trimming at V came to 2 bases and at J to 6 bases, leaving 2 bases not matched to a gene. Germline lookup yields CDR1 LNHDA and CDR2 SQIVND (reference sequence). The CDR3: CASSITGGAEAFF. For the CDR3, the DNA is TGTGCCAGTAGTATAACAGGGGGTGCTGAAGCTTTCTTT.

The rearrangement links TRBV7-2 to TRBJ2-3; a weak D match, TRBD2 (5 bases). V was cut by 1 base and J by 0 bases, with 8 bases left in between. Germline lookup yields CDR1 SGHTA and CDR2 FQGNSA. The CDR3 is 15 amino acids. The CDR3 loop is CASSLVSGSTDTQYF. The CDR3 coding sequence is TGTGCCAGCAGCTTAGTTTCGGGAAGCACAGATACGCAGTATTTT.

By share of the sample, this clone is medium-sized. The DNA of the CDR3 is TGTGCCAGCAGCTTGTCGGGACTAGCGGGAGAACTGGTTGAGCAGTTCTTC. Translation gives CASSLSGLAGELVEQFF. The J gene is TRBJ2-1, the V gene TRBV5-8, with 14 bases identical to TRBD2. Germline CDR1 reads SGHTS; CDR2 reads YDEGEE. Trimming cost V 1 base and J 9 bases; bases outside gene matches: 9. The CDR3 extends over 17 amino acids. The variable domain in full, with the rest retrieved from reference TRBV5-8 and TRBJ2-1, is EAGVTQSPTHLIKTRGQQATLRCSPISGHTSVYWYQQALGLGLQFLLWYDEGEERNRGNFPPRFSGRQFPNYSSELNVNALELEDSALYLCASSLSGLAGELVEQFFGPGTRLTVL.

The rearrangement links TRBV28 to TRBJ1-6, with 7 bases aligning to TRBD1. Germline trimming cut 6 bases from V and 7 bases from J; bases unmatched to any gene: 6. Germline values: CDR1 MDHEN, CDR2 SYDVKM. The CDR3 consists of 14 residues. CDR3 DNA: TGTGCCAGCAGATCGACAGGGACGAATTCACCCCTCCACTTT. The encoded protein is CASRSTGTNSPLHF.

The gene calls are TRBV18 and TRBJ1-5; no clear D. Germline CDR1 KGHSH, CDR2 LQKENI. Trimming pared 3 bases from V and 0 bases from J, leaving 18 bases between. The length of the CDR3 is 18 residues. The CDR3 DNA is TGTGCCAGCTCACCGAGTGGGCCGTCCCTTACTAGCAATCAGCCCCAGCATTTT. Translated, it gives CASSPSGPSLTSNQPQHF.